One and the same sample provided the 5 T cell receptor beta chains below, sequenced in a study of patients and donors after allogeneic stem cell transplantation. TCRdb reprocessed the RT-PCR reads via MiXCR and lists one record per CDR3 protein. Of about 200,000 distinct CDR3 sequences in the sample, less than 50% were seen once. The sequenced sample was blood, either unsorted or a sorted T cell fraction (not recorded which). These receptors were taken from a human donor who was either an allogeneic HSCT recipient or a stem cell or donor lymphocyte infusion donor (not recorded which). It is not recorded whose cells these are; they may come from a transplant donor.

J is TRBJ1-4 and V is TRBV7-8; D is uncertain. The CDR3 has 14 residues. V lost 1 base and J 8 bases, leaving 11 bases between the germline ends. CDR1 SGHVS and CDR2 FQNEAQ come from the germline V gene. The CDR3 sequence: CASSLGTAKEKLFF. The CDR3 DNA reads TGTGCCAGCAGCTTAGGGACGGCGAAGGAAAAACTGTTTTTT. The complete variable domain, with remaining parts taken from reference TRBV7-8 and TRBJ1-4, reads GAGVSQSPRYKVAKRGQDVALRCDPISGHVSLFWYQQALGQGPEFLTYFQNEAQLDKSGLPSDRFFAERPEGSVSTLKIQRTQQEDSAVYLCASSLGTAKEKLFFGSGTQLSVL.

The chain uses TRBV20-1 and TRBJ2-3; D remains ambiguous. In germline, CDR1 is DFQATT, CDR2 SNEGSKA (reference sequence). This CDR3 has 10 amino acids. V was pared by 8 bases and J by 8 bases, with 11 bases between. The CDR3 DNA reads as TGCAGTACCCCTATGGGTACGCAGTATTTT. Encoded protein: CSTPMGTQYF.

This rearrangement joins TRBV28 to TRBJ1-5; the D is unclear. The length of the CDR3 is 13 residues. Germline loops: CDR1 MDHEN, CDR2 SYDVKM. The ends were cut back, 7 bases at V and 0 bases at J, with 7 bases in the middle. This CDR3 reads CASNGYSNQPQHF. For the CDR3, the DNA is TGTGCCAGCAACGGATATAGCAATCAGCCCCAGCATTTT. The full variable domain, completed using reference TRBV28 and TRBJ1-5, is DVKVTQSSRYLVKRTGEKVFLECVQDMDHENMFWYRQDPGLGLRLIYFSYDVKMKEKGDIPEGYSVSREKKERFSLILESASTNQTSMYLCASNGYSNQPQHFGDGTRLSIL.

As DNA, the CDR3 is TGTGCCAGCAGTGAAATGAGGCTCAATCAGCCCCAGCATTTT. This sequence encodes CASSEMRLNQPQHF. The chain joins TRBV2 to TRBJ1-5; D gene ambiguous. This CDR3 spans 14 amino acids. Trimming removed 2 bases from V and 3 bases from J, with 8 bases in between. Germline CDR1 SNHLY, CDR2 FYNNEI.

V gene TRBV6-2 or TRBV6-3 combines with J gene TRBJ2-2; the D gene is possibly TRBD2 (6 bases). Germline V gives CDR1 MNHEY, CDR2 SVGEGT. The germline V and J ends were trimmed by 5 bases and 4 bases, with 14 bases remaining between them. This CDR3 comprises 15 residues. The CDR3 DNA is TGTGCCAGCAGTCCTAAACTAGCAGCCACCGGGGAGCTGTTTTTT. Its protein is CASSPKLAATGELFF.